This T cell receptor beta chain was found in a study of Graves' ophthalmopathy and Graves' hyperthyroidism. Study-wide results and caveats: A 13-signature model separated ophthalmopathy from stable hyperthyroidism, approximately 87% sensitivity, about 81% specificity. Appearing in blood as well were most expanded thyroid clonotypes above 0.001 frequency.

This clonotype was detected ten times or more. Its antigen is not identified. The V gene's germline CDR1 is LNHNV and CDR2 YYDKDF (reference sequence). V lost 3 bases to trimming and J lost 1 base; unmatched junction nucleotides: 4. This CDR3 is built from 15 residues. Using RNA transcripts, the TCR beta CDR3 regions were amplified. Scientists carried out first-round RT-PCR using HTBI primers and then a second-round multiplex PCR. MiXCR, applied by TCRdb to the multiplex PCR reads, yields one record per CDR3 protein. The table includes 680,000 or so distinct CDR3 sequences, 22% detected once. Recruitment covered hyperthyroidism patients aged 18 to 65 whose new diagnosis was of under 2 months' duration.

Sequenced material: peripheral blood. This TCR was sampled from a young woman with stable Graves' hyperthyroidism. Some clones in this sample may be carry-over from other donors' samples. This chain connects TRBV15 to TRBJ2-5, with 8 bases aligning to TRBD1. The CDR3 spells CATSRDRAPQETQYF. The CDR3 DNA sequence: TGTGCCACCAGCAGGGACAGGGCCCCCCAAGAGACCCAGTACTTC.